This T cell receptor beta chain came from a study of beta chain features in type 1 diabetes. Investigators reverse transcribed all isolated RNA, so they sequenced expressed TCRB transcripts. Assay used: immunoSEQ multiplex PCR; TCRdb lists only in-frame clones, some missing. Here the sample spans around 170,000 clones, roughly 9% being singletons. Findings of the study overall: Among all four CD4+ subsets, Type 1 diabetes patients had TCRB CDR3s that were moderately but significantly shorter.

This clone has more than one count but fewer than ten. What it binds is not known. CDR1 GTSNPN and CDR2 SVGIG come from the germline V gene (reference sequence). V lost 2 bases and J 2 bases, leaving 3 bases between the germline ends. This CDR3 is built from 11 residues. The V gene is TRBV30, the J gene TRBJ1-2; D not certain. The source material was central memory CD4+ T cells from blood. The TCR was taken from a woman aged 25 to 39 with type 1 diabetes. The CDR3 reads CAWSQNYGYTF. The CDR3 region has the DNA TGTGCCTGGAGTCAGAACTATGGCTACACCTTC.